This T cell receptor beta chain originates from a study of T cell changes during pregnancy in multiple sclerosis (dated 2019 in TCRdb). In the study overall: Changes in the T cell repertoire over the course of pregnancy were examined in this study in women with multiple sclerosis.

Trimming takes 3 bases from V and 7 bases from J, and the germline ends sit 18 bases apart. The germline V gene gives CDR1 as MNHNS and CDR2 as SASEGT. Its CDR3 holds 15 amino acids, cysteine through phenylalanine. Here the CDR3 DNA is all that survives: 45 bases in frame from base 1. Libraries were made using the immunoSEQ multiplex PCR assay. TCRdb mirrors the immuneACCESS table, restricted to in-frame sequences. Some clones are absent from its copies; in checked studies, under half trace to an unresolved V gene, and the reason for the others is unknown. The sample yields tens of thousands of clones; approximately 90% were counted once. The ten most abundant clones make up 2.5% to 3.5% of the sample. On this clone itself: Its antigen target is currently unknown. No clone much larger than this one lies a single base away; base qualities are absent.

This sequence was found in a female donor in good health, enrolled as a control in a pregnancy study. This chain joins TRBV6-1 to TRBJ1-1; tentative D gene TRBD1, with 5 bases matching. Here the sequenced sample was peripheral blood, taken in the second trimester of pregnancy. CDR3 reads: CASSEAGTGNGEAFF. The nucleotide sequence reads as follows: TGTGCCAGCAGTGAGGCTGGGACTGGGAACGGTGAAGCTTTCTTT.